The text below deals with one T cell receptor beta chain. What it binds is unknown. A universal primer binding site was introduced by template switching. The final cDNA contained unique molecular identifiers. TCRdb itself ran the 5' RACE reads through MiXCR, one entry per CDR3 protein. This sample has around 220,000 distinct CDR3 sequences, with more than 13% found just once. V was clipped by 5 bases and J by 3 bases, with 11 bases between them. The CDR3 runs to 13 residues. The germline V gene has CDR1 SGDLS and CDR2 YYNGEE. This specimen belongs to a study of identical twins. Whole-study results and caveats: High-abundance cord blood beta clonotypes had fewer insertions; memory repertoires showed none. Out-of-frame sharing of TCR alpha in monozygotic twins was underestimated by models. Out-of-frame alpha sequences common to twins exhibited a surplus of low generation probability.

The sample consisted of memory (CD45RO+) T cells sorted from blood. The rearrangement links TRBV9 to TRBJ1-2; maybe TRBD1 (5 bases). This TCR was sampled from a woman aged 18-29 years in good health. CDR3 in DNA: TGTGCCAGCAGTCCGGGGGATCACTATGGCTACACCTTC. This translates into CASSPGDHYGYTF. The full variable domain, its missing parts supplied by reference TRBV9 and TRBJ1-2, is DSGVTQTPKHLITATGQRVTLRCSPRSGDLSVYWYQQSLDQGLQFLIQYYNGEERAKGNILERFSAQQFPDLHSELNLSSLELGDSALYFCASSPGDHYGYTFGSGTRLTVV.